This passage covers 3 T cell receptor beta chains from one sample sequenced in a study of T cell changes during pregnancy in multiple sclerosis. TCRdb keeps only in-frame clones here, not all; method: immunoSEQ multiplex PCR. In the table there are under 80,000 clones, 80% to 95% of which are singletons. The sample was peripheral blood, taken after pregnancy. The source of these receptors is a female donor in good health, enrolled as a control in a pregnancy study.

This clone has just one count. The V call is TRBV21-1, the J call TRBJ2-2; the table's D call TRBD1 went unverified against the DNA. TRBV21-1 is classified as a pseudogene. This CDR3 has 18 amino acids. The CDR3 loop is CASSTRDRGRGCTGELFF. The CDR3 nucleotides read TGTGCCAGCAGCACCCGGGACAGGGGGCGTGGTTGCACCGGGGAGCTGTTTTTT.

In nucleotides, the CDR3 is TGTGCCAGCAGTGCCCGACGGGGGGGGACAGGGTTCAATGAGCAGTTCTTC. This gives the protein CASSARRGGTGFNEQFF. The gene calls are TRBV6-1 and TRBJ2-1; tentative D call: TRBD1 (9 bases). Germline loops: CDR1 MNHNS, CDR2 SASEGT. The CDR3 covers 17 residues. The V and J ends lost 4 bases and 6 bases respectively, with 22 bases between them.

The chain couples TRBV5-1 to TRBJ2-2, with 7 bases that match TRBD1. This CDR3 contains 16 residues. Germline-derived CDR1 and CDR2 are SGHRS and YFSETQ. V lost 0 bases and J lost 5; bases outside the gene matches: 7. The CDR3 here is CASSLVGQGVTGELFF. The DNA for the CDR3 is TGCGCCAGCAGCTTGGTGGGCCAGGGGGTGACCGGGGAGCTGTTTTTT.